The present T cell receptor (beta chain) was sequenced within a study of cytomegalovirus exposure and HLA in healthy donors. Study-level results: Some public TCRs appeared in many individuals, while most sequences were rare. Analyzed later, association rates of TCRs varied across HLA loci, with DRB1 most and HLA-C fewest.

Notes on this clone: Its antigen is undetermined.

Germline CDR1 SNHLY, CDR2 FYNNEI. With 2 bases clipped from V and 1 base from J, the junction kept 4 bases outside the gene matches. CDR3 length: 16 amino acids. The PCR made use of 60 Vbeta and 13 Jbeta primers. Data came from immunoSEQ multiplex PCR; TCRdb stores just in-frame clones and leaves some out. The repertoire holds 85,000 to 130,000 clones, with approximately 72% as singletons. The chain couples TRBV2 to TRBJ2-7; 11 bases map to TRBD2. This TCR was recovered from a male donor in good health and CMV-seropositive. The sequenced sample was PBMCs. The CDR3 nucleotides read TGTGCCAGCAGTGAAACTAGCGGGGGAATTTCCTACGAGCAGTACTTC. This sequence encodes CASSETSGGISYEQYF.